These 21 T cell receptor beta chains share one sample of origin, sequenced in a study of shared clonotypes between healthy human individuals. Using immunoSEQ multiplex PCR, the repertoire was profiled, and TCRdb retains in-frame clones only, with some absent. The sample includes some 2,000,000 clones, under 97% seen only once; the top ten take more than 0.1%. Material: naive CD4+ T cells sorted from blood. Subset defined: CD45RA+ positively selected. The receptors were sampled from a young man in good health.

This sequence joins TRBV30 and TRBJ1-1; D unclear. V shed 0 bases and J shed 0 bases, with 8 bases lying between them. The CDR3 consists of 14 residues. Per germline, CDR1 GTSNPN and CDR2 SVGIG (reference sequence). The CDR3 loop reads CAWSVDSVNTEAFF. DNA of the CDR3: TGTGCCTGGAGTGTTGACTCTGTGAACACTGAAGCTTTCTTT.

The gene calls are TRBV10-3 and TRBJ1-4, with D uncertain. This CDR3 has 15 amino acids. Trimming took off 3 bases at V and 1 base at J, with 9 bases between the two ends. From germline, CDR1 is ENHRY and CDR2 SYGVKD. CDR3 nucleotides: TGTGCCATCAGTGATCCCGGGAAAACTAATGAAAAACTGTTTTTT. It yields the protein CAISDPGKTNEKLFF.

The rearrangement links TRBV6-5 to TRBJ2-7, with 7 bases that match TRBD1. Germline trimming cut 4 bases from V and 5 bases from J; bases unmatched to any gene: 11. CDR1 and CDR2 (germline): MNHEY, SVGAGI. The CDR3 length is 15 residues. The DNA of the CDR3 is TGTGCCAGCAGTTCAACGACAGGGCTCTGGGACGAGCAGTACTTC. Translating it yields CASSSTTGLWDEQYF.

The CDR3 loop reads CASRGPTRAGELFF. Here the CDR3 DNA reads TGTGCCAGCAGAGGGCCCACACGGGCCGGGGAGCTGTTTTTT. The rearrangement joins TRBV2 to TRBJ2-2; no definite D call. CDR1 is SNHLY, CDR2 FYNNEI, per germline. V gave up 6 bases and J gave up 6 bases, with 14 bases separating them. CDR3 length: 14 residues. Supplemented by reference TRBV2 and TRBJ2-2, the full variable domain reads EPEVTQTPSHQVTQMGQEVILRCVPISNHLYFYWYRQILGQKVEFLVSFYNNEISEKSEIFDDQFSVERPDGSNFTLKIRSTKLEDSAMYFCASRGPTRAGELFFGEGSRLTVL.

V gene TRBV12-5 combines with J gene TRBJ1-1; D not certain. Trimming stripped 5 bases from V and 2 bases from J, with 9 bases between. CDR1 and CDR2 (germline): LGHNT, FRNRAP. CDR3 length: 13 residues. In nucleotides, the CDR3 is TGTGCTAGTGGTCTATGGGGTAACACTGAAGCTTTCTTT. The encoded protein is CASGLWGNTEAFF.

The chain is built from TRBV5-4 and TRBJ2-3; either TRBD1 or TRBD2 may fit D (5 bases each). V dropped 5 bases and J dropped 0 bases, with 13 bases sitting between them. CDR1 is SGHNT and CDR2 is YYREEE in the germline V gene (reference sequence). The CDR3 loop spans 15 amino acids. CDR3 DNA: TGTGCCAGCAGGTCTGGGACCACTAGCACAGATACGCAGTATTTT. Translated, it gives CASRSGTTSTDTQYF.

This chain links TRBV6-5 with TRBJ2-7; 10 positions agree with TRBD2. Germline V gives CDR1 MNHEY, CDR2 SVGAGI. This CDR3 spans 15 amino acids. After removal of 5 bases from V and 2 bases from J, the junction contained 6 bases not matched to a gene. CDR3 region: CASSPSSGGTYEQYF. CDR3 coding DNA: TGTGCCAGCAGTCCATCTAGCGGGGGTACCTACGAGCAGTACTTC.

The chain carries TRBV11-2 and TRBJ2-4; D is undetermined. V was pared by 3 bases and J by 0 bases, with 12 bases between. Per the germline V gene, CDR1 is SGHAT and CDR2 is FQNNGV. CDR3 length: 16 residues. The CDR3 DNA follows: TGTGCCAGCAGCTTCGGGCCCAATCTAGCCAAAAACATTCAGTACTTC. Its protein product is CASSFGPNLAKNIQYF.

With regard to this clone: This same CDR3 is encoded by further DNA sequences in the sample. The chain recombines TRBV29-1 with TRBJ1-2; D ambiguous. Germline V gene sequence: CDR1 SQVTM, CDR2 ANQGSEA. Trimming stripped 4 bases from V and 3 bases from J, with 9 bases between. The CDR3 loop spans 12 amino acids. The CDR3 region has the DNA TGCAGCGTTGTCGGTGGGGACTATGGCTACACCTTC. Translated, it gives CSVVGGDYGYTF.

The chain uses TRBV11-2 and TRBJ2-7; D may correspond to TRBD1 or TRBD2 (6 bases each). Per germline, CDR1 SGHAT and CDR2 FQNNGV. Between the trimmed V and J ends, which lost 5 bases and 2 bases, there was a span of 13 bases. This CDR3 comprises 14 residues. CDR3 region: CASSLQGGAYEQYF. CDR3 coding DNA: TGTGCCAGCAGCCTACAGGGAGGTGCCTACGAGCAGTACTTC.

V and J are TRBV5-6 and TRBJ2-3; no firm D call. Germline CDR1 and CDR2: SGHDT and YYEEEE. The CDR3 extends over 15 amino acids. V was trimmed by 0 bases and J by 0 bases, leaving 8 bases between them. The CDR3 region has the DNA TGTGCCAGCAGCTTGGGGCTGACTAGCACAGATACGCAGTATTTT. The encoded protein is CASSLGLTSTDTQYF.

This rearrangement joins TRBV10-3 to TRBJ1-1; perhaps TRBD1 as D (6 bases). CDR3 length: 12 amino acids. Germline values: CDR1 ENHRY, CDR2 SYGVKD. Trimming took 10 bases from V and 4 from J, leaving 13 bases between them. CDR3 sequence (DNA): TGTGCCACCACGGGGGGGGCCACTGAAGCTTTCTTT. It specifies CATTGGATEAFF.

As regards this clone: Other DNA sequences of this sample code for an identical CDR3. V and J are TRBV5-1 and TRBJ2-3; the match to TRBD2 covers 13 bases. The ends lost 4 bases at V and 3 bases at J; junction bases unmatched: 5. There are 16 residues in the CDR3. Germline V gives CDR1 SGHRS, CDR2 YFSETQ. The CDR3 loop is CASSTGLAGATDTQYF. CDR3 coding DNA: TGCGCCAGCAGCACCGGACTAGCGGGGGCAACAGATACGCAGTATTTT.

The V and J genes are TRBV6-5 and TRBJ1-5; tentatively, D is TRBD1 (5 bases). The CDR3 has 15 amino acids. Germline CDR1 reads MNHEY; CDR2 reads SVGAGI. V dropped 2 bases and J dropped 2 bases, with 10 bases sitting between them. The CDR3: CASSYGAVGNQPQHF. The DNA for the CDR3 is TGTGCCAGCAGTTACGGGGCGGTCGGCAATCAGCCCCAGCATTTT.

Notes on this clone: Other DNA sequences of this sample code for an identical CDR3. J is TRBJ1-1 and V is TRBV30; D is ambiguous. CDR1 and CDR2 from the germline V gene are GTSNPN and SVGIG (reference sequence). Trimming shortened V by 2 bases and J by 1 base, and 5 bases separated the two germline ends. This CDR3 comprises 12 residues. CDR3 residues: CAWSQGNTEAFF. Here the CDR3 DNA reads TGTGCCTGGAGTCAAGGGAACACTGAAGCTTTCTTT.

The chain couples TRBV30 to TRBJ2-7; 11 nucleotides agree with TRBD2. J gave up 3 bases and V 4 bases, and 5 bases lay outside the gene matches. Germline CDR1 GTSNPN, CDR2 SVGIG (reference sequence). CDR3 length equals 14 residues. Here the CDR3 reads CAWTLAGGYYEQYF. CDR3 DNA sequence: TGTGCCTGGACGCTAGCGGGGGGATACTACGAGCAGTACTTC.

V gene TRBV30 combines with J gene TRBJ2-3; either TRBD1 or TRBD2 may supply D (6 bases each). Trimming took 2 bases from V and 4 from J, leaving 25 bases between them. There are 18 residues in the CDR3. Germline V gene lookup returns CDR1 GTSNPN and CDR2 SVGIG (reference sequence). CDR3 in amino acids: CAWSRPWGAPSVSDTQYF. CDR3 coding DNA: TGTGCCTGGAGTCGCCCCTGGGGGGCCCCCTCTGTCTCAGATACGCAGTATTTT.

The rearrangement uses TRBV4-3 and TRBJ2-1; 8 bases agree with TRBD2. Trimming took 3 bases from V and 2 from J; bases not matched to a gene: 6. CDR3 length equals 16 residues. Germline V gives CDR1 LGHNA, CDR2 YSLEER. CDR3 region: CASSQLLAGPYNEQFF. Here the CDR3 DNA reads TGCGCCAGCAGCCAGCTTCTAGCGGGCCCCTACAATGAGCAGTTCTTC.

Concerning this clone: Other DNA sequences in this specimen translate into the identical CDR3. V is TRBV20-1 and J is TRBJ1-1; no reliable D call. Per the germline V gene, CDR1 is DFQATT and CDR2 is SNEGSKA (reference sequence). This CDR3 is 11 amino acids long. Trimming took off 6 bases at V and 1 base at J, with 6 bases between the two ends. CDR3 DNA sequence: TGCAGTGCACGGAGGAACACTGAAGCTTTCTTT. This sequence encodes CSARRNTEAFF.

Points on this clone: This sample also contains other DNA sequences that code for the same CDR3. The chain links TRBV2 to TRBJ1-6, with 7 bases matching TRBD1. Germline trimming cut 6 bases from V and 4 bases from J; bases unmatched to any gene: 3. Germline V gene data show CDR1 as SNHLY and CDR2 as FYNNEI. The CDR3 extends over 14 amino acids. The CDR3 reads CASSLQGYNSPLHF. For the CDR3, the DNA is TGTGCCAGCAGCCTACAGGGGTATAATTCACCCCTCCACTTT.

V and J are TRBV5-1 and TRBJ1-1; weak D call: TRBD1 (6 bases). V was pared by 0 bases and J by 7 bases, with 16 bases between. This CDR3 is built from 15 residues. CDR1 and CDR2 (germline): SGHRS, YFSETQ. As DNA, the CDR3 is TGCGCCAGCAGCTTGGCTGGGACACCTTACCTTGAAGCTTTCTTT. Protein: CASSLAGTPYLEAFF.